The TCR beta chain under discussion was sequenced for a study of T cell repertoires in cytomegalovirus infection. This clonotype was found a few times. TCRdb recomputed calls from the reads with MiXCR, one row per CDR3 protein. The repertoire holds fewer than 300,000 distinct CDR3 sequences, with about a quarter as singletons. Germline values: CDR1 MNHEY, CDR2 SMNVEV (reference sequence). The CDR3 is 14 residues long. The V gene end was trimmed by 3 bases and the J gene end by 9 bases; junction bases not matched to a gene: 7. The clonotype comes from a human donor in good health (CMV status not recorded). Some clones in this sample may be carry-over from other donors' samples. The specimen sequenced was PBMCs. J is TRBJ2-1 and V is TRBV27; the match to TRBD1 covers 8 bases. The CDR3 coding sequence is TGTGCCAGCAGTTTCGGACAGGGTATCGGTGAGCAGTTCTTC. Its protein is CASSFGQGIGEQFF.